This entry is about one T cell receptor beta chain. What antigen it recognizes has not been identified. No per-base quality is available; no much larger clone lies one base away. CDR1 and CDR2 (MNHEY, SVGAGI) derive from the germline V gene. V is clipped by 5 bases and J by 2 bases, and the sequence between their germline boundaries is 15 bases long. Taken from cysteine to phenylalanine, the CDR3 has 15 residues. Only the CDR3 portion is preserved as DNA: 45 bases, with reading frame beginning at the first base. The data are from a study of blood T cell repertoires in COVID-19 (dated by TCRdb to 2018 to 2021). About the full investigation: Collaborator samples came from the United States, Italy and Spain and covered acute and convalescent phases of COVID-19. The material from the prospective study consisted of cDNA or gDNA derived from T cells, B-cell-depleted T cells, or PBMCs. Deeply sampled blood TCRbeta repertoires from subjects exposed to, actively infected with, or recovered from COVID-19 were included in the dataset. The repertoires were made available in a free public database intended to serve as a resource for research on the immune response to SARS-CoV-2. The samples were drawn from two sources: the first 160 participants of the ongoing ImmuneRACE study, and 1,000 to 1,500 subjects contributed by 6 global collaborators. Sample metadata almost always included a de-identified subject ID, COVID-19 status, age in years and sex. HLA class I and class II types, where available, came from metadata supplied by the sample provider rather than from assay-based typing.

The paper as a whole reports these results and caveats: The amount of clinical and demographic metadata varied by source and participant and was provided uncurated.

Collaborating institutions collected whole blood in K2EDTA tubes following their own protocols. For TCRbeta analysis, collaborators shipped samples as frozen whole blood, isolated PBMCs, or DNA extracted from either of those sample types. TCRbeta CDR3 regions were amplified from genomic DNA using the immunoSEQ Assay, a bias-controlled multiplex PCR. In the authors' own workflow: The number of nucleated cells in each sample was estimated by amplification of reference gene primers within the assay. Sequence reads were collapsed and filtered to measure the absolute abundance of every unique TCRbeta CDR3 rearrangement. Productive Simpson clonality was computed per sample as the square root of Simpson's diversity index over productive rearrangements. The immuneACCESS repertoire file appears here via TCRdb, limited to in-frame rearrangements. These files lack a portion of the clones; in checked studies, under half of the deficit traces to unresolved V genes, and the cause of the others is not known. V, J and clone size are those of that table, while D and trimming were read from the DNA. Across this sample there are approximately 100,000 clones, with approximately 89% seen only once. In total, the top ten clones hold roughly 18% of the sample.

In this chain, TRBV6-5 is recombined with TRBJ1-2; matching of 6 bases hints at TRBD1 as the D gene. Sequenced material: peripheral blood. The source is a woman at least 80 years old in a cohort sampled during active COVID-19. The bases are TGTGCCAGCAGTAACCCCGGACAGACGAACTATGGCTACACCTTC. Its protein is CASSNPGQTNYGYTF.